Following are 16 T cell receptor beta chains from one sample sequenced in a study of T cell responses to AZD1222 COVID-19 vaccine. Here immunoSEQ multiplex PCR was the method, and the copy in TCRdb shows in-frame clones only, minus some. There are roughly 55,000 clones in the sample; around 90% occur only once, and 3.9% lies in the top ten. The specimen was peripheral blood, collected on day 0 of AZD1222 vaccination. These receptors all come from an adult in good health.

This clone was recorded once. The gene calls are TRBV27 and TRBJ1-6; possibly TRBD1 for D (5 bases). Germline lookup yields CDR1 MNHEY and CDR2 SMNVEV (reference sequence). With 0 bases removed from V and 7 bases from J, the gap between germline ends came to 13 bases. The CDR3 extends over 16 amino acids. CDR3 region: CASSLSGRVGNSPLHF. The CDR3 region has the DNA TGTGCCAGCAGTTTATCTGGCAGGGTTGGGAATTCACCCCTCCACTTT.

In its sample, this clone was seen once. The chain is built from TRBV29-1 and TRBJ2-2, with TRBD1 as a possible D gene (6 bases). Per germline, CDR1 SQVTM and CDR2 ANQGSEA. The ends were cut back, 4 bases at V and 5 bases at J, with 17 bases in the middle. This CDR3 is built from 15 residues. Written as DNA, the CDR3 is TGCAGCGTTGTTAAGTCAGGGGATGAGACCGGGGAGCTGTTTTTT. Translated: CSVVKSGDETGELFF.

The chain joins TRBV19 to TRBJ1-1; a possible D gene is TRBD1 (5 bases). The V and J ends lost 4 bases and 4 bases respectively, with 13 bases between them. Germline CDR1 and CDR2: LNHDA and SQIVND (reference sequence). This CDR3 is 14 amino acids long. The CDR3 DNA follows: TGTGCCAGTAGTACCCGACAGAAGTCCACTGAAGCTTTCTTT. Protein product: CASSTRQKSTEAFF.

This clone appeared a single time. The CDR3 nucleotides are TGTGCCAGCAGCTTAGGGGGAGGCAGGGGGAGCTATGGCTACACCTTC. Protein sequence: CASSLGGGRGSYGYTF. The V gene is TRBV7-2, the J gene TRBJ1-2, with 7 positions matching TRBD1. V dropped 1 base and J dropped 4; count of bases not matched to a gene: 9. The CDR3 is 16 residues long. Per the germline V gene, CDR1 is SGHTA and CDR2 is FQGNSA.

V is TRBV24-1 and J is TRBJ1-2; possibly TRBD1 for D (5 bases). V lost 3 bases, J lost 7 bases, and 8 bases lay in between. Germline loops: CDR1 KGHDR, CDR2 SFDVKD. The CDR3 is made up of 12 amino acids. CDR3 loop: CATSDDSRGYTF. In DNA form, the CDR3 reads TGTGCCACCAGTGATGACAGTCGTGGCTACACCTTC.

The chain employs TRBV12-3 or TRBV12-4 and TRBJ1-6; 10 bases map to TRBD1. The CDR3 is 13 amino acids. J was trimmed by 9 bases and V by 6 bases; bases with no gene match: 2. DNA of the CDR3: TGTGCCAGCAGCCGGGACAGGGGTTCACCCCTCCACTTT. Translated: CASSRDRGSPLHF.

The rearrangement links TRBV28 to TRBJ1-1, with a possible D match to TRBD1 (5 bases). This CDR3 has 16 amino acids. Germline-derived CDR1 and CDR2 are MDHEN and SYDVKM. V was pared by 2 bases and J by 1 base, with 14 bases between. The CDR3 protein is CASSLGAQNPNTEAFF. The CDR3 DNA reads TGTGCCAGCAGTTTAGGGGCCCAAAACCCGAACACTGAAGCTTTCTTT.

This clone was picked up a small number of times. The V and J genes are TRBV27 and TRBJ1-4; no clear D gene. The germline V gene has CDR1 MNHEY and CDR2 SMNVEV (reference sequence). V lost 3 bases to trimming and J lost 2 bases, with 13 bases between them. This CDR3 contains 16 residues. CDR3 residues: CASSFSQATTNEKLFF. The CDR3 DNA follows: TGTGCCAGCAGTTTTTCGCAGGCAACGACTAATGAAAAACTGTTTTTT. The variable domain in full, completed from reference TRBV27 and TRBJ1-4, reads EAQVTQNPRYLITVTGKKLTVTCSQNMNHEYMSWYRQDPGLGLRQIYYSMNVEVTDKGDVPEGYKVSRKEKRNFPLILESPSPNQTSLYFCASSFSQATTNEKLFFGSGTQLSVL.

This clone showed up just a few times. The J gene is TRBJ1-2, the V gene TRBV7-8, with D possibly TRBD1 on 5 matching bases. The V end lost 5 bases, the J end lost 0 bases, and 13 bases lay between the germline ends. The CDR3 covers 15 residues. Germline values: CDR1 SGHVS, CDR2 FQNEAQ. The CDR3 here is CASSTSTVSNYGYTF. CDR3 sequence (DNA): TGTGCCAGCAGCACATCGACAGTGTCTAACTATGGCTACACCTTC.

J is TRBJ2-7 and V is TRBV3-1 (or the pseudogene TRBV3-2); TRBD2 aligns across 10 bases. J was trimmed by 1 base and V by 2 bases; bases with no gene match: 2. Germline assignment: CDR1 LGHDT and CDR2 YNNKEL (reference sequence). CDR3 size: 15 residues. The CDR3 is CASSQQLAGSYEQYF. CDR3 nucleotide sequence: TGTGCCAGCAGCCAACAACTAGCGGGGTCCTACGAGCAGTACTTC.

The chain combines TRBV18 with TRBJ2-5, with 9 bases aligning to TRBD1. The J segment lost 5 bases and the V segment lost 0 bases, leaving 7 bases of the junction unmatched. Germline V gene lookup returns CDR1 KGHSH and CDR2 LQKENI. This CDR3 is 16 amino acids long. In DNA form, the CDR3 reads TGTGCCAGCTCACCACCGGGACAGGGCCTACGGGAGACCCAGTACTTC. Protein sequence: CASSPPGQGLRETQYF.

The chain is built from TRBV28 and TRBJ1-2; TRBD1 is a possible D gene (5 bases). The CDR3 runs to 14 residues. The germline V gene has CDR1 MDHEN and CDR2 SYDVKM. The V and J ends lost 1 base and 7 bases respectively, with 13 bases between them. The CDR3 loop reads CASSLLGRESGYTF. The CDR3 nucleotides are TGTGCCAGCAGTTTATTAGGCAGGGAGAGTGGCTACACCTTC.

This sequence joins TRBV6-2 or TRBV6-3 and TRBJ2-7; 8 nucleotides line up with TRBD2. V lost 0 bases, J lost 2 bases, and 9 bases stayed unmatched. This CDR3 has 17 amino acids. CDR1 is MNHEY and CDR2 is SVGEGT in the germline V gene. This CDR3 is CASSYSRSGGKPYEQYF. The CDR3 coding sequence is TGTGCCAGCAGTTACTCGAGGAGCGGGGGTAAACCCTACGAGCAGTACTTC.

V gene TRBV2 combines with J gene TRBJ1-5; possible D gene TRBD1, 6 bases. Trimming shortened V by 8 bases and J by 7 bases, and 18 bases separated the two germline ends. Per germline, CDR1 SNHLY and CDR2 FYNNEI. This CDR3 has 14 amino acids. The CDR3 DNA is TGTGCCAGCGGAGGGGGGAGGTCCGGACAGCCCCAGCATTTT. Encoded protein: CASGGGRSGQPQHF.

This clone was seen only once. This rearrangement joins TRBV19 to TRBJ1-6; TRBD1 might be the D (5 bases). CDR3 length: 15 amino acids. Germline-derived CDR1 and CDR2 are LNHDA and SQIVND (reference sequence). Deletions cut 3 bases from V and 7 bases from J, with 13 bases between. The CDR3 is CASSIGDGVNSPLHF. CDR3 nucleotide sequence: TGTGCCAGTAGTATCGGGGACGGGGTGAATTCACCCCTCCACTTT.

The chain joins TRBV7-9 to TRBJ2-3; D uncertain. The CDR3 contains 14 residues. Trimming left V 3 bases short and J 3 bases short, with 10 bases between. Germline V gene lookup returns CDR1 SEHNR and CDR2 FQNEAQ (reference sequence). This CDR3 reads CASSFEGRTDTQYF. The CDR3 DNA follows: TGTGCCAGCAGCTTTGAAGGTAGGACAGATACGCAGTATTTT.